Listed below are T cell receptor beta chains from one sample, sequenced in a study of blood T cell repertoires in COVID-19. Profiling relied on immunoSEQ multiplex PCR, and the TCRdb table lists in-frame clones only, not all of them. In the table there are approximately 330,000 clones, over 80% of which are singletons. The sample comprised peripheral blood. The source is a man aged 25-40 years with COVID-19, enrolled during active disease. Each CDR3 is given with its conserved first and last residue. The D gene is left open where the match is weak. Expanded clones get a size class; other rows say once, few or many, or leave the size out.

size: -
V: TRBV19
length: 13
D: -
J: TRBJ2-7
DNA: TGTGCCAGTAGTATAGGGGCAGGAGGCGAGCAGTACTTC
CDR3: CASSIGAGGEQYF

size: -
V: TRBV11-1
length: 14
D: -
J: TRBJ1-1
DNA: TGTGCCAGCAGCTTAAGGCGGTTTACCCCGGAGGCTTTCTTT
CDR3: CASSLRRFTPEAFF

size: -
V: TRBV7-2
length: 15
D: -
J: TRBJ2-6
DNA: TGTGCCAGCAGCTCCGGAGGGTCTGGGGCCAACGTCCTGACTTTC
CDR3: CASSSGGSGANVLTF

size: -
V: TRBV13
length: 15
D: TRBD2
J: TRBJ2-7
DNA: TGTGCCAGCAGCCGAGGACTAGCGGCCCACTACGAGCAGTACTTC
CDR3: CASSRGLAAHYEQYF

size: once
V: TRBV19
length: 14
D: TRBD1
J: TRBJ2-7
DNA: TGTGCCAGTATTCCCGGGACAGGGGTTGGCGAGCAGTACTTC
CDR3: CASIPGTGVGEQYF

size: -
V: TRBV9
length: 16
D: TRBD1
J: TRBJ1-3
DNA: TGTGCCAGCACCCCATTTCAGGGGGCGTATGGAAACACCATATATTTT
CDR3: CASTPFQGAYGNTIYF

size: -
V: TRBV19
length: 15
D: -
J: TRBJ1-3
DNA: TGTGCCACCCACCGGGGTGGCGGGGAAGGAAACACCATATATTTT
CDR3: CATHRGGGEGNTIYF

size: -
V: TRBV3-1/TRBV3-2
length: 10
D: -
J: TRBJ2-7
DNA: TGTGCCAGCAGCCTATACGAGCAGTACTTC
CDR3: CASSLYEQYF

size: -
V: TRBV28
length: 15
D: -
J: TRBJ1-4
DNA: TGTGCCAGCAGCCGAGGGGGACCAACTAATGAAAAACTGTTTTTT
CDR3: CASSRGGPTNEKLFF

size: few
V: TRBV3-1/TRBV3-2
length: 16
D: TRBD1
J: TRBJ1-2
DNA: TGTGCCAGCAGCCAAGATCCGGACAGGGATATCTATGGCTACACCTTC
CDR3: CASSQDPDRDIYGYTF

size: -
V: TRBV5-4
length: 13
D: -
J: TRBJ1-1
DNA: TGTGCCAGCAGCTCGGGAGGCGGCACTGAAGCTTTCTTT
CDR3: CASSSGGGTEAFF

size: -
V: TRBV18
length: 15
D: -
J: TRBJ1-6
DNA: TGTGCCAGCTCACCAAGGGGTCAGGGAAATTCACCCCTCCACTTT
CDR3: CASSPRGQGNSPLHF

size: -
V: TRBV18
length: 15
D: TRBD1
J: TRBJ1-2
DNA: TGTGCCAGCTCACCAGGACAGGCTTCTAACTATGGCTACACCTTC
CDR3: CASSPGQASNYGYTF

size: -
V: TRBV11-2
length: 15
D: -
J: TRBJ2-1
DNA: TGTGCCAGCAGCTTACAGGGTTTCACCTACAATGAGCAGTTCTTC
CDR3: CASSLQGFTYNEQFF

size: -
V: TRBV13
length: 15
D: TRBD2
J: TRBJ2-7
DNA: TGTGCCAGCAGCTCAACTAGCGGGAGTACCTACGAGCAGTACTTC
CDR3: CASSSTSGSTYEQYF

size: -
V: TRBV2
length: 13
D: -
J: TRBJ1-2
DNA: TGTGCCAGCAGTGAAAGGAGCCTCTATGGCTACACCTTC
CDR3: CASSERSLYGYTF

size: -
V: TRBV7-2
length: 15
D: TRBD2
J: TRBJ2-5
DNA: TGTGCCAGCAGCTTAGGCGGGGGGCAGGGGGAGACCCAGTACTTC
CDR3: CASSLGGGQGETQYF

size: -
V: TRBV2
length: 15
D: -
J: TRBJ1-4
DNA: TGTGCCAGCATGGAGGACAGAGCCCGATTTGAAAAACTGTTTTTT
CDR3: CASMEDRARFEKLFF

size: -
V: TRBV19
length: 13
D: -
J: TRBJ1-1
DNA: TGTGCCAGTAGTATAGGCAGGGGCACTGAAGCTTTCTTT
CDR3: CASSIGRGTEAFF

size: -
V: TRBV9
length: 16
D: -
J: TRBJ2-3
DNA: TGTGCCAGCAGCGTAGTGACGACTAGGCAAGTAGATACGCAGTATTTT
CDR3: CASSVVTTRQVDTQYF

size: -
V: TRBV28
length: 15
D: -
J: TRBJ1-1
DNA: TGTGCCAGCAGTTTATTAGCCCCCGGGGAGCGAATGGCTTTCTTT
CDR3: CASSLLAPGERMAFF

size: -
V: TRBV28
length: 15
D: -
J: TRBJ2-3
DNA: TGTGCCAGCAGTTCCCAGGGGAAGGGAACAGATACGCAGTATTTT
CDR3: CASSSQGKGTDTQYF

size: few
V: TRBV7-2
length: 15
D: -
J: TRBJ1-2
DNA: TGTGCCAGCACCGCAGGGAGGGAAGGAGGATATGGCTACACCTTC
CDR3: CASTAGREGGYGYTF

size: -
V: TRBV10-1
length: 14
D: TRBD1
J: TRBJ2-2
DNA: TGCGCCAGCAGTCCGGGACAGAGAGGCGGGGAGCTGTTTTTT
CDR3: CASSPGQRGGELFF

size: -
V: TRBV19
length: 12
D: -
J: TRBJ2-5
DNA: TGTGCCACCGGGAGAGGGGGCGAGACCCAGTACTTC
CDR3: CATGRGGETQYF

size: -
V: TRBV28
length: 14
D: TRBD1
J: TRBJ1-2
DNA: TGTGCCAGCAGTATCGGACAGGGGTCCTATGGCTACACCTTC
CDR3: CASSIGQGSYGYTF

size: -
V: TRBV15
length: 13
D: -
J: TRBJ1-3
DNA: TGTGCCAGCCAGCGACTCTCTGGAAACACCATATATTTT
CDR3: CASQRLSGNTIYF

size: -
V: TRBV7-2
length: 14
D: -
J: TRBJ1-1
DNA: TGTGCCAGCAGCTTAGTAACCAGTGGTACTGAAGCTTTCTTT
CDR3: CASSLVTSGTEAFF

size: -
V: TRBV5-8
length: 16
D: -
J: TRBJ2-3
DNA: TGTGCCAGCAGTTCCGTGGTAGCGATTTATGCAGATACGCAGTATTTT
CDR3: CASSSVVAIYADTQYF

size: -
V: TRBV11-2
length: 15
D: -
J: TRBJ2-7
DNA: TGTGCCAGCAGCTTAGATGCGCGGAGCTCCTACGAGCAGTACTTC
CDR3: CASSLDARSSYEQYF

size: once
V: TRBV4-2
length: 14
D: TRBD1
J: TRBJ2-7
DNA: TGTGCCAGCAGCCAAGGGACAGGGGCTGGCGAGCAGTACTTC
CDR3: CASSQGTGAGEQYF

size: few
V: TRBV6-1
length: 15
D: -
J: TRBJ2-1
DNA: TGTGCCAGCAGTGAACTGGGCAGGGCCCTTAATGAGCAGTTCTTC
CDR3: CASSELGRALNEQFF

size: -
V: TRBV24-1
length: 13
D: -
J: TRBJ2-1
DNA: TGTGCCACCAGTGATCCCGTTACGGGACACCAGTTCTTC
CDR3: CATSDPVTGHQFF

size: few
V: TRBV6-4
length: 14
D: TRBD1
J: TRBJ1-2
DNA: TGTGCCAGCAGTGATCCCTACAGGGGTGGAGGCTACACCTTC
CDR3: CASSDPYRGGGYTF

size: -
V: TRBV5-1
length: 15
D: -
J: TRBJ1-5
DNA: TGCGCCAGCAGCTTGGATGTAGGTCAGGGCCAGCCCCAGCATTTT
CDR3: CASSLDVGQGQPQHF

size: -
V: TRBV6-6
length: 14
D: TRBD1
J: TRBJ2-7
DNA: TGTGCCAGCAGCGACCGTGAAAAGGGGGACAGGCAGTACTTC
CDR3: CASSDREKGDRQYF

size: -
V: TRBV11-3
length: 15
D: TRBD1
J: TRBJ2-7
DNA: TGTGCCAGCAGCTCTATCCCGGGACAGGGCTACGAGCAGTACTTC
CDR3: CASSSIPGQGYEQYF

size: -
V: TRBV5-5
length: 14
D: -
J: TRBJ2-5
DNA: TGTGCCAGCAGGGCCACCCTCACAGGGCCGACCCAGTACTTC
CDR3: CASRATLTGPTQYF

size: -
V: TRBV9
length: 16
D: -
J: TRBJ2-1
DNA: TGTGCCAGCAGCACCCGACTAGAAGGGTGGGGCAATGAGCAGTTCTTC
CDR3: CASSTRLEGWGNEQFF

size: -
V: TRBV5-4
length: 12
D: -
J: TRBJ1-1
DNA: TGTGCCAGCAGCTTCGGGGGGACTGAAGCTTTCTTT
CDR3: CASSFGGTEAFF

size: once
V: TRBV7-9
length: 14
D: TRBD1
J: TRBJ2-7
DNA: TGTGCCAGCAGCCGACAGGGGGCCATCCACGAGCAGTACTTC
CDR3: CASSRQGAIHEQYF